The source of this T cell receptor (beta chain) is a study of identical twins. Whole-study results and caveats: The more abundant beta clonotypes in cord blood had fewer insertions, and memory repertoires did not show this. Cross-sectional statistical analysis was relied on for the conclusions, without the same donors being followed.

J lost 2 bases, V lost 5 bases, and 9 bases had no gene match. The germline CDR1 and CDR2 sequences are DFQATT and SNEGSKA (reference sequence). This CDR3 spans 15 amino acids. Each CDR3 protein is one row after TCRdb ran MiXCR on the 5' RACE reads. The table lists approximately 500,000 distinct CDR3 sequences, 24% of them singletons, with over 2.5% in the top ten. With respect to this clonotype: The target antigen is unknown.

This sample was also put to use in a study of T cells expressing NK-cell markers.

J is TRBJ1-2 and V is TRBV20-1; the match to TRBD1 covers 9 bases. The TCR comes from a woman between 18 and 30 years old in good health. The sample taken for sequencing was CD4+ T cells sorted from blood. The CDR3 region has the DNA TGCAGTGCTCCGATTCTGGGGACAGGGAACTATGGCTACACCTTC. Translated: CSAPILGTGNYGYTF.